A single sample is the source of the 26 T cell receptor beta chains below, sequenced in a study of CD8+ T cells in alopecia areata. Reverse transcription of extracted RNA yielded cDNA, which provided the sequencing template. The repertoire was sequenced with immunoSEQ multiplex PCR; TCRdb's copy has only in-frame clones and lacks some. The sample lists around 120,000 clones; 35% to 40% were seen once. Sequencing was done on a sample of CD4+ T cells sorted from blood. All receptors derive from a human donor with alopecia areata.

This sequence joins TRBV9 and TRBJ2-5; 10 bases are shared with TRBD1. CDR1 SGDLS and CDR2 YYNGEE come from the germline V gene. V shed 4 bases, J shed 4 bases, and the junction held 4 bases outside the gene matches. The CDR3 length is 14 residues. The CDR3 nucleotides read TGTGCCAGCAGCACAAGGACAGGGGGAGAGACCCAGTACTTC. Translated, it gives CASSTRTGGETQYF.

This CDR3 reads CASSAGRATNTGELFF. The DNA for the CDR3 is TGTGCCAGCAGCGCCGGCAGGGCGACGAACACCGGGGAGCTGTTTTTT. The genes are TRBV7-2 and TRBJ2-2; D possibly corresponds to TRBD1 (5 bases). V was clipped by 5 bases and J by 0 bases, with 13 bases between them. The germline V gene encodes CDR1 SGHTA and CDR2 FQGNSA. This CDR3 has 16 amino acids. The whole variable domain, filled in from reference TRBV7-2 and TRBJ2-2, reads GAGVSQSPSNKVTEKGKDVELRCDPISGHTALYWYRQSLGQGLEFLIYFQGNSAPDKSGLPSDRFSAERTGGSVSTLTIQRTQQEDSAVYLCASSAGRATNTGELFFGEGSRLTVL.

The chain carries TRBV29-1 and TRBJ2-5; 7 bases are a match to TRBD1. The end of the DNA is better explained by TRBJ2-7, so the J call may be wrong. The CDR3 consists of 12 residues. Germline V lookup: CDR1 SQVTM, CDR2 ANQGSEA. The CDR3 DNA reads TGCAGCGTATCGGACAGGTTGGGCGAGCAGTACTTC. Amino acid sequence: CSVSDRLGEQYF.

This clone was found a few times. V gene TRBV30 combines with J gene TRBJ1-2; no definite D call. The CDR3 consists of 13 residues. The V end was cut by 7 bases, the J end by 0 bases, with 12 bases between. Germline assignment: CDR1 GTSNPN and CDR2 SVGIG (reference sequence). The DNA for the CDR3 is TGTGCCTCCCCCCGATCAGCTAACTATGGCTACACCTTC. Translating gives CASPRSANYGYTF.

CDR3 sequence reads: CASSPGQAKGRENIQYF. The CDR3 DNA sequence: TGTGCCAGTAGTCCAGGACAGGCGAAGGGGAGAGAAAACATTCAGTACTTC. The chain carries TRBV19 and TRBJ2-4, with TRBD1 matching 7 bases. CDR3 length: 17 amino acids. Germline CDR1 and CDR2: LNHDA and SQIVND (reference sequence). J gave up 5 bases and V 5 bases, and 15 bases lay outside the gene matches.

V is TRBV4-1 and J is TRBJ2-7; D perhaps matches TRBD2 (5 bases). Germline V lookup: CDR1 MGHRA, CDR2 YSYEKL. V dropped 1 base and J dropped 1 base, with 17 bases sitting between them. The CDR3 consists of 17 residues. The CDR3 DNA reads TGCGCCAGCAGCCAAGCCCCCAGCGGTACGACTTCCTACGAGCAGTACTTC. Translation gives CASSQAPSGTTSYEQYF.

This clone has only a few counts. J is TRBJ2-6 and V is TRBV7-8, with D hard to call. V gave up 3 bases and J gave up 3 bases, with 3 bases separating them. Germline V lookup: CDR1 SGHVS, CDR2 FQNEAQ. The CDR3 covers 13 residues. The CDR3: CASSFFGANVLTF. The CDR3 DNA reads TGTGCCAGCAGCTTCTTTGGGGCCAACGTCCTGACTTTC.

The CDR3 region has the DNA TGTGCCAGCAGCTTAGCAGGGGGAGAATATGGCTACACCTTC. Translation gives CASSLAGGEYGYTF. This chain connects TRBV7-9 to TRBJ1-2; D perhaps matches TRBD1 (6 bases). The CDR3 extends over 14 amino acids. V was cut by 0 bases and J by 5 bases, with 10 bases left in between. Germline V gene data show CDR1 as SEHNR and CDR2 as FQNEAQ (reference sequence).

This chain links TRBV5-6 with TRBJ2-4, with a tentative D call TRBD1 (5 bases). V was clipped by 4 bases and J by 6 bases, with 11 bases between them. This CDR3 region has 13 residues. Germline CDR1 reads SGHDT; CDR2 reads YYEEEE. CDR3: CASSRQDTNIQYF. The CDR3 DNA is TGTGCCAGCAGCCGTCAGGACACAAACATTCAGTACTTC.

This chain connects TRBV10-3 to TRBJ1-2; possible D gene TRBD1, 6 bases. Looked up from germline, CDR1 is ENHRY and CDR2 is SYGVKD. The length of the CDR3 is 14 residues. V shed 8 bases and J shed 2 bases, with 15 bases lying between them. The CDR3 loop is CAIGGITGNYGYTF. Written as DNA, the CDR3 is TGTGCCATCGGAGGAATAACAGGGAACTATGGCTACACCTTC.

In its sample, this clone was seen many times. The CDR3 sequence: CVASPGTNEQFF. DNA of the CDR3: TGTGTAGCGAGTCCTGGGACGAATGAGCAGTTCTTC. The V gene is TRBV30, the J gene TRBJ2-1; D is possibly TRBD1 or TRBD2 (5 bases each). The germline V gene encodes CDR1 GTSNPN and CDR2 SVGIG (reference sequence). The CDR3 spans 12 residues.

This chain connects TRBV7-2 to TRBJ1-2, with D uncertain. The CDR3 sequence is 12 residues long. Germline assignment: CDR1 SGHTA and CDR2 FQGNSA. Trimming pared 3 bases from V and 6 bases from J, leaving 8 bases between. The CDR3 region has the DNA TGTGCCAGCAGCTTTCCCCCCGATGGCTACACCTTC. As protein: CASSFPPDGYTF.

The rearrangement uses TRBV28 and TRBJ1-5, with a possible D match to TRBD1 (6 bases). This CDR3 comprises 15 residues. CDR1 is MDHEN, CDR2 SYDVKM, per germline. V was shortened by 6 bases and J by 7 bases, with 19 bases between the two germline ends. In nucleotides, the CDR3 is TGTGCCAGCAGAGATGGACAGTCGCCAAGGCAGCCCCAGCATTTT. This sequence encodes CASRDGQSPRQPQHF.

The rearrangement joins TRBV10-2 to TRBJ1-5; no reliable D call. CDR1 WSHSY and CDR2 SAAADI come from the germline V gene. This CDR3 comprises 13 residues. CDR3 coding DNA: TGCGCGAGTATGGCGTATCGAGATCAGCCCCAGCATTTT. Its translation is CASMAYRDQPQHF.

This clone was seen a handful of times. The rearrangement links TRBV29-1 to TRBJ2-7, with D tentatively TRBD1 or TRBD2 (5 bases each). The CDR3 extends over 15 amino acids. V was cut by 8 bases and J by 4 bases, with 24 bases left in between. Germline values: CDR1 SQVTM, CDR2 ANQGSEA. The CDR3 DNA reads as TGCAGCATCCGCGACGGGGCAGGGAATGGGTACGAGCAGTACTTC. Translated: CSIRDGAGNGYEQYF.

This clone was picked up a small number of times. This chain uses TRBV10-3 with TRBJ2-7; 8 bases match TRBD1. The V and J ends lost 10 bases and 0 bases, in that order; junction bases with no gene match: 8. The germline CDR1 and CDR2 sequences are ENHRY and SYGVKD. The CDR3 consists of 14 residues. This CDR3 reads CASRDRSGSYEQYF. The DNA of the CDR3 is TGTGCCAGTAGGGACAGGTCAGGCTCCTACGAGCAGTACTTC.

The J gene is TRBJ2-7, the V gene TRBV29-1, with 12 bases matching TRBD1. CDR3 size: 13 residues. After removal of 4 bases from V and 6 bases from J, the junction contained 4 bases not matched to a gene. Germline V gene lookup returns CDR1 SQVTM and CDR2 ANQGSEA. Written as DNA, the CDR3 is TGCAGCGTTGTGGGGACAGGGGGCTTCGAGCAGTACTTC. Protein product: CSVVGTGGFEQYF.

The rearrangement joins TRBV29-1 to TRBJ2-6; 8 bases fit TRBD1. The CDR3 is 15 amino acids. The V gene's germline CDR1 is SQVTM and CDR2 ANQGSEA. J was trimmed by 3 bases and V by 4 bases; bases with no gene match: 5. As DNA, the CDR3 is TGCAGCGTTGGGACAGGGTTTAGTGGGGCCAACGTCCTGACTTTC. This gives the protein CSVGTGFSGANVLTF.

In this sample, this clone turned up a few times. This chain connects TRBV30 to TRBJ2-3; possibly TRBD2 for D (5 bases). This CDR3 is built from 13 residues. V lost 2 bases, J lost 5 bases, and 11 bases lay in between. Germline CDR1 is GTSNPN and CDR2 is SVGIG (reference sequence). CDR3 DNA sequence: TGTGCCTGGAGTCGAGGGATTCAAGATACGCAGTATTTT. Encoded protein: CAWSRGIQDTQYF.

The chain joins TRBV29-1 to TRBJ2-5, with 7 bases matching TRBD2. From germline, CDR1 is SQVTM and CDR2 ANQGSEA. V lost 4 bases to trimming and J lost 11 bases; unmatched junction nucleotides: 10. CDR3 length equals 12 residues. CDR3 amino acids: CSVAGLGGEQYF. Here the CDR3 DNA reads TGCAGCGTTGCGGGTCTTGGGGGGGAGCAGTACTTC.

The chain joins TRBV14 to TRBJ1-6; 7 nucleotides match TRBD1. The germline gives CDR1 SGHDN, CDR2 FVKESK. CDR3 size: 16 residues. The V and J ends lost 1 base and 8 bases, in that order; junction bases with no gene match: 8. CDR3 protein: CASSQGSTGVHSPLHF. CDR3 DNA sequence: TGTGCCAGCAGCCAAGGGTCTACAGGGGTACATTCACCCCTCCACTTT.

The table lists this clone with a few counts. The chain's CDR3 is CSVEVFGGGELFF. For the CDR3, the DNA is TGCAGCGTTGAGGTCTTCGGGGGAGGGGAGCTGTTTTTT. This chain joins TRBV29-1 and TRBJ2-2, with a possible D match to TRBD2 (6 bases). The length of the CDR3 is 13 residues. Germline assignment: CDR1 SQVTM and CDR2 ANQGSEA. V was pared by 3 bases and J by 8 bases, with 13 bases between.

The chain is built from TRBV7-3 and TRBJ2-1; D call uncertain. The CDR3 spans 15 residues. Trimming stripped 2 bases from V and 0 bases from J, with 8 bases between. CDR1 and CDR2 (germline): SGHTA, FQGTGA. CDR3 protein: CASSLGPSSYNEQFF. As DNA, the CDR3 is TGTGCCAGCAGCTTAGGGCCGAGCTCCTACAATGAGCAGTTCTTC. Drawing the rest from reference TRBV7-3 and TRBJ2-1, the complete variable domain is GAGVSQTPSNKVTEKGKYVELRCDPISGHTALYWYRQSLGQGPEFLIYFQGTGAADDSGLPNDRFFAVRPEGSVSTLKIQRTERGDSAVYLCASSLGPSSYNEQFFGPGTRLTVL.

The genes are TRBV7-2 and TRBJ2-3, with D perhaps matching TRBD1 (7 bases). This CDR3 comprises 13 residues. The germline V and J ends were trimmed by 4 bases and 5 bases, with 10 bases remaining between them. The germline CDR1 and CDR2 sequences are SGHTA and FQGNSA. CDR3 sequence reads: CASSWRGLDTQYF. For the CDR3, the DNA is TGTGCCAGCAGCTGGAGGGGGCTAGATACGCAGTATTTT.

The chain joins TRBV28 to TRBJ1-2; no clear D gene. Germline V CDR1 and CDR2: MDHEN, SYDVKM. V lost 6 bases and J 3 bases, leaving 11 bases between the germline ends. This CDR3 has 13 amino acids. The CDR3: CASSVGRHYGYTF. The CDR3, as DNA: TGTGCCAGCAGCGTGGGCCGACACTATGGCTACACCTTC.

CDR3 residues: CASSQNTLSSYNEQFF. CDR3 DNA: TGCGCCAGCAGTCAGAATACCCTGAGCTCCTACAATGAGCAGTTCTTC. This sequence joins TRBV23-1 and TRBJ2-1; the D is unclear. Being an ORF, TRBV23-1 has a function that is uncertain. The CDR3 consists of 16 residues. The V end was cut by 3 bases, the J end by 0 bases, with 12 bases between.